This TCR beta chain emerged from a study of CD8 T cells in ankylosing spondylitis. Points from the study as a whole: Blood of patients with ankylosing spondylitis appeared to be characterized by a TCR beta motif of several highly homologous variants. Disease-linked clones were found to be CD8+ and relatively rare in peripheral blood.

The CDR3 extends over 12 amino acids. V lost 5 bases and J lost 4, with 9 bases in between. Germline V gene sequence: CDR1 MNHNY, CDR2 SVGAGI (reference sequence). Library preparation for TCR beta used quantitative 5'-RACE with molecular barcodes. TCRdb analysed the 5' RACE reads with MiXCR anew, one entry per CDR3 protein. This table holds 380,000 or so distinct CDR3 sequences, 20% found once. In its sample, this clonotype was seen many times. The antigen remains unidentified. The rearrangement joins TRBV6-6 to TRBJ2-7; D tentatively reads TRBD1 or TRBD2 (5 bases each). The sequenced sample was blood, either unsorted or a sorted T cell fraction (not recorded which). The TCR sequence derives from a male donor with ankylosing spondylitis or in good health (not recorded which). The CDR3 DNA sequence: TGTGCCAGCAGTCGGGACGGATACGAGCAGTACTTC. This sequence encodes CASSRDGYEQYF.